This T cell receptor beta chain comes out of a study of shared clonotypes between healthy human individuals. This clone was picked up one time. Repertoires were generated with immunoSEQ multiplex PCR, while TCRdb's copy carries only in-frame clones and drops some. The repertoire consists of around 1.9 million clones, with just over 90% occurring once and the leading ten covering approximately 1.7%. It was CD45RO-negative cells, positively selected for CCR7, that made up naive CD8 cells, with terminally differentiated effector memory CD45RA+ cells excluded. Germline loops: CDR1 MNHEY, CDR2 SMNVEV (reference sequence). Trimming removed 2 bases from V and 1 base from J, with 14 bases in between. CDR3 length: 16 amino acids.

The specimen sequenced was naive CD8+ T cells from PBMCs. This chain connects TRBV27 to TRBJ1-1; D uncertain. This TCR came from a man aged 18 to 29 in good health. Some clones in this sample may be carry-over from other donors' samples. CDR3 nucleotide sequence: TGTGCCAGCAGTTTAGGCCCCGCCTGGCCGAACACTGAAGCTTTCTTT. Protein product: CASSLGPAWPNTEAFF.